This TCR beta chain was observed in a study of T cells in Graves' hyperthyroidism and ophthalmopathy (dated by TCRdb to the late 2010s). Regarding the complete study: Peripheral blood samples were taken at initial diagnosis, before any treatment was given. The approximately 98 discovery patients were randomly divided into training and test sets at a 7:3 ratio. Prospective prediction of ophthalmopathy was tested in an independent validation cohort of about 19 hyperthyroidism patients and around 16 patients who later progressed to ophthalmopathy. According to the paper, TCR Vbeta CDR3 sequencing was carried out on about 140 peripheral blood samples, which came from some 41 ophthalmopathy, roughly 75 hyperthyroidism and approximately 17 progressor patients. In addition, the study compared T-cell repertoires in thyroid tissue and in blood from over 5 Graves' hyperthyroidism patients. To identify TCR V-J signatures that set the groups apart, the researchers used a discovery cohort of 100 patients, made up of under 45 with Graves' ophthalmopathy and 55 to 65 with stable Graves' hyperthyroidism. Once sampling was done, hyperthyroidism patients were given methimazole at a starting dose of 30 mg daily, whereas ophthalmopathy patients were given high-dose intravenous methylprednisolone. Results the study describes overall, beyond this receptor: No statistical method was used to fix the sample size in advance, and group allocation was not hidden from the investigators. Most expanded thyroid clonotypes (frequency above 0.001) were also detected in blood, suggesting blood repertoires may reflect thyroid immune responses. In cross-validation, a model built on a 13 V-J signature told ophthalmopathy apart from stable hyperthyroidism with 87.88% sensitivity and roughly 82% specificity, and in testing the same model reached 80%/75%. In validation, progression to ophthalmopathy was predicted by the model with around 70% sensitivity and 72.22% specificity, a median of around 6.5 months before onset.

In the ophthalmopathy patients, disease was moderately to severely active, with a Clinical Activity Score of 3 or more, a NOSPECS grade of 4 or more, and a duration of less than 3 months. Patients with uncontrolled infections, other autoimmune diseases, pregnancy or lactation were excluded. Clinical symptoms, serum thyroxine and TRAb, thyroid ultrasound, and orbital computed tomography formed the basis for the diagnoses. Ficoll-Paque density gradient centrifugation was used to isolate PBMCs from about 9 ml of fresh peripheral blood. Total RNA was extracted with Trizol reagent, and quality was checked on an Agilent 2100 Bioanalyzer. The TCR beta CDR3 regions were amplified from RNA transcripts. For the first round of RT-PCR on the TCR CDR3, the HTBI primer set was used together with the Qiagen OneStep RT-PCR kit. The libraries were constructed in a second round of multiplex PCR and then size-selected and purified. The libraries were sequenced on an Illumina HiSeq2000 using paired-end 100 bp reads. In the original analysis: SOAPnuke was used to process the raw data, throwing out any read that contained adapters or uncalled bases, had a mean Phred below 15, or lacked an exact constant-primer or identifier match. COPE v1.2.5 was used to merge the high-quality paired reads, and each unique nucleotide sequence was defined as a clonotype. MiTCR v1.1 was used to align clonotypes to the IMGT TRBV, TRBD and TRBJ reference segments. Analysis was restricted to V-J combinations with a frequency above 0.0001, which covered about 99% of repertoires. The TCS score was defined as the ratio of F50 (clonal expansion) to E x V (chaos), calculated using BLOSUM62-based TCRdist between CDR3 peptides within each V-J. Welch's t-statistics and random forest reduced roughly 500 V-J features to 13, which were used in a naive Bayes classifier (R e1071). In TCRdb, the public reads were trimmed at Q25 with fastp and aligned with MiXCR, with productive beta chains retained. Each CDR3 protein gets just one entry, which takes the most common genes and DNA from the rows behind it. These V and J calls originate from TCRdb's pipeline instead of the authors' own analysis. The sample table holds 500,000 or so distinct CDR3 sequences, of which roughly 17% were seen once. Approximately 15% of the sample goes to the ten largest clones.

V is cut by 4 bases and J by 3 bases, and the space between the germline ends is 19 bases. Counted from cysteine to phenylalanine, this CDR3 has 16 amino acids. CDR3 DNA is the only sequence kept; it has 48 bases, read in frame from the first base. Per the germline V gene, MDHEN is the CDR1 and SYDVKM is the CDR2. Comments on this clonotype: There is no known antigen for this receptor. The sample holds no much larger clone one base away, and base qualities are not on file.

The chain joins TRBV28 to TRBJ2-7, with a weak D call of TRBD2 (7 bases match). This sequence was found in a woman between 18 and 29 years old with Graves' ophthalmopathy. The sequencing input was blood. The CDR3 is CASSWGGRRVFYEQYF. The sequenced DNA: TGTGCCAGCAGTTGGGGGGGGCGTAGGGTTTTCTACGAGCAGTACTTC.